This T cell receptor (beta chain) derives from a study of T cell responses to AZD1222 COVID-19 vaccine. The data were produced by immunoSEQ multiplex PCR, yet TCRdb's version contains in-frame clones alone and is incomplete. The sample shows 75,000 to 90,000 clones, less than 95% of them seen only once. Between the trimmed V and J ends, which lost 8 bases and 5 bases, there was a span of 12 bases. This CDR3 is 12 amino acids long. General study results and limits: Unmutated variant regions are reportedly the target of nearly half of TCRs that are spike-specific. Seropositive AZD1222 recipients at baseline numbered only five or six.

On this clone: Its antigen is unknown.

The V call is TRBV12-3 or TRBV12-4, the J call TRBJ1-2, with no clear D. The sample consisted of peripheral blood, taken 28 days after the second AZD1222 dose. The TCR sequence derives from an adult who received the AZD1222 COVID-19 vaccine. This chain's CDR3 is CASHSGGYGYTF. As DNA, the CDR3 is TGTGCCAGCCACTCGGGCGGTTATGGCTACACCTTC.